This is a list of T cell receptor beta chains from one sample in a study of T cell responses to AZD1222 COVID-19 vaccine. Assay: immunoSEQ multiplex PCR; the TCRdb copy retains only in-frame clones and omits some. Of tens of thousands of clones listed, around 88% were seen once; the top ten hold roughly 25%. The sample here was peripheral blood, taken 28 days after the second AZD1222 dose. The source of these receptors is an adult who received the AZD1222 COVID-19 vaccine. Both conserved end residues are part of each CDR3. The D gene is left open where the match is weak. For some rows the clone size is stated as once, few or many, or as a class when expanded; others skip it.

clone size | J gene | CDR3 length | V gene | D gene | CDR3 DNA | CDR3 protein
. | TRBJ2-2 | 16 | TRBV3-1/TRBV3-2 | TRBD1 | TGTGCCAGCAGCCACAGGACAGGGCGGAACACCGGGGAGCTGTTTTTT | CASSHRTGRNTGELFF
. | TRBJ1-2 | 13 | TRBV6-5 | TRBD1 | TGTGCCAGCAGTCACACAGGGGGGTATGGCTACACCTTC | CASSHTGGYGYTF
few | TRBJ2-7 | 15 | TRBV18 | TRBD2 | TGTGCCAGCTCACCTGGGACTAGCGGGGTTTACGAGCAGTACTTC | CASSPGTSGVYEQYF
once | TRBJ2-5 | 11 | TRBV29-1 | . | TGCAGCGCCCGGACTGGGGAGACCCAGTACTTC | CSARTGETQYF
. | TRBJ2-7 | 14 | TRBV18 | . | TGTGCCAGCTCTCCCGGGGGAAGCTCCTACGAGCAGTACTTC | CASSPGGSSYEQYF
. | TRBJ2-7 | 15 | TRBV3-1/TRBV3-2 | . | TGTGCCAGCAGCCAAGGGGGGGCTGGGACCTACGAGCAGTACTTC | CASSQGGAGTYEQYF
once | TRBJ2-4 | 16 | TRBV6-1 | TRBD2 | TGTGCCAGCAGTGAGGGTGGGGGAGGGCCTGCAGACATTCAGTACTTC | CASSEGGGGPADIQYF
. | TRBJ1-2 | 12 | TRBV19 | . | TGTGCCAGTAGTTACCAGGGCTATGGCTACACCTTC | CASSYQGYGYTF
. | TRBJ1-5 | 15 | TRBV6-6 | . | TGTGCCACCCAGTTACTTTGGGATAGCAATCAGCCCCAGCATTTT | CATQLLWDSNQPQHF
. | TRBJ1-5 | 16 | TRBV5-6 | . | TGTGCCAGCAGCTCCGGGGGGGCGCGTAATAATCAGCCCCAGCATTTT | CASSSGGARNNQPQHF
. | TRBJ1-5 | 14 | TRBV10-2 | . | TGCGCCAGCAGCTCCCAACTCTCCCCTCAGCCCCAGCATTTT | CASSSQLSPQPQHF
. | TRBJ2-3 | 16 | TRBV4-3 | TRBD2 | TGCGCCAGCAGCCAAGATAGTGGGACTAGAAGTGATACGCAGTATTTT | CASSQDSGTRSDTQYF
. | TRBJ2-2 | 16 | TRBV11-2 | TRBD2 | TGTGCCAGCAGGGCTAGCGGGAGGGCCTTAGACGGGGAGCTGTTTTTT | CASRASGRALDGELFF
. | TRBJ2-3 | 14 | TRBV6-5 | . | TGTGCCAGCATCGCGGCGGGGATCACAGATACGCAGTATTTT | CASIAAGITDTQYF
. | TRBJ1-1 | 13 | TRBV2 | . | TGTGCCAGCAGTGTAGGAGGGAACACTGAAGCTTTCTTT | CASSVGGNTEAFF
once | TRBJ2-3 | 14 | TRBV19 | TRBD2 | TGTGCCAGTATGGTAGCGGGGGGCACAGATACGCAGTATTTT | CASMVAGGTDTQYF
few | TRBJ2-3 | 15 | TRBV27 | TRBD2 | TGTGCCAGCAGTTTAGCGGGAGTTAGGGCAGATACGCAGTATTTT | CASSLAGVRADTQYF
once | TRBJ1-1 | 13 | TRBV11-2 | TRBD1 | TGTGCCAGCAGCTTAACAGGGGACACTGAAGCTTTCTTT | CASSLTGDTEAFF
. | TRBJ2-7 | 14 | TRBV2 | . | TGTGCCAGCAGTGAAAGGGGGGTCCTCTACGAGCAGTACTTC | CASSERGVLYEQYF
. | TRBJ2-7 | 15 | TRBV3-1/TRBV3-2 | TRBD2 | TGTGCCAGCAGCCCGTCTAATAGCGGGATCCACGAGCAGTACTTC | CASSPSNSGIHEQYF